These T cell receptor beta chains were read from a single sample in a study of radiation and T cells in renal cell carcinoma. TCRdb's copy holds only in-frame clones and misses some; the assay was immunoSEQ multiplex PCR. The repertoire holds about 140,000 clones, over 65% seen once, with around 25% in the top ten. The sequencing here drew on blood, taken from a patient whose treatment included radiotherapy and nephrectomy. These receptors were collected from a woman aged 45-60 years with renal cell carcinoma. Both conserved end residues are part of each CDR3. A D gene is named only where the DNA matches it firmly. Size tells how often a clone was seen (once, few, many) or the class of an expanded clone, and some rows leave it out.

d_call j_call clone_size v_call cdr3_aa cdr3_nt
. TRBJ2-1 . TRBV29-1 CSVGPTGEASGQFF TGCAGCGTTGGTCCGACCGGGGAAGCATCTGGGCAGTTCTTC
. TRBJ1-5 . TRBV7-2 CASSPEYSSNQPQHF TGTGCCAGCAGCCCAGAGTATAGTAGCAATCAGCCCCAGCATTTT
. TRBJ1-3 once TRBV5-1 CASSWSGRATSGNTIYF TGCGCCAGCAGCTGGTCGGGCAGGGCAACTAGTGGAAACACCATATATTTT
TRBD2 TRBJ2-4 . TRBV11-2 CASSSRLAGNIQYF TGTGCCAGCAGCTCAAGACTAGCGGGAAACATTCAGTACTTC
. TRBJ1-2 . TRBV7-2 CASSLVQGTSYGYTF TGTGCCAGCAGCTTAGTTCAAGGGACTTCCTATGGCTACACCTTC
TRBD2 TRBJ2-1 . TRBV7-2 CASSSVAGGTGNEQFF TGTGCCAGCAGCTCGGTAGCGGGGGGGACTGGCAATGAGCAGTTCTTC
TRBD1 TRBJ2-3 once TRBV5-1 CASSYRTGSLQDTQYF TGCGCCAGCAGCTATCGGACAGGGAGCCTACAAGATACGCAGTATTTT
TRBD1 TRBJ1-1 once TRBV6-5 CASTRGGHTEAFF TGTGCCAGCACTCGAGGGGGCCACACTGAAGCTTTCTTT
. TRBJ1-4 few TRBV18 CASSPGRPALFF TGTGCCAGCTCACCCGGACGGCCTGCGCTGTTTTTT
. TRBJ2-7 . TRBV6-6 CASSSTPGGEQYF TGTGCCAGCAGTTCGACCCCCGGGGGCGAGCAGTACTTC
. TRBJ2-5 few TRBV28 CASTVVGQETQYF TGTGCCAGCACTGTGGTAGGCCAAGAGACCCAGTACTTC
. TRBJ2-3 . TRBV14 CASSQSQGVGGYTQYF TGTGCCAGCAGCCAAAGTCAGGGGGTCGGGGGATATACGCAGTATTTT
. TRBJ2-7 . TRBV2 CANLRDTSSYEQYF TGTGCCAACCTCCGGGACACGAGCTCCTACGAGCAGTACTTC
TRBD1 TRBJ1-1 . TRBV29-1 CSVGYRGTEAFF TGCAGCGTGGGGTACAGGGGCACTGAAGCTTTCTTT
. TRBJ2-7 . TRBV7-9 CASSSLSGRGPRDEQYF TGTGCCAGCAGCTCTCTTTCCGGGCGGGGGCCTCGGGACGAGCAGTACTTC
. TRBJ1-2 . TRBV19 CASRAASGATTGYTF TGTGCCAGTAGGGCGGCTTCGGGGGCAACTACTGGCTACACCTTC
. TRBJ2-7 . TRBV5-1 CASSAAYTGSSYEQYF TGCGCCAGCAGCGCAGCCTACACAGGTAGCTCCTACGAGCAGTACTTC
TRBD1 TRBJ2-2 . TRBV5-4 CASSFGTGDGELFF TGTGCCAGCAGCTTCGGGACAGGGGACGGGGAGCTGTTTTTT
TRBD1 TRBJ1-2 . TRBV7-2 CASRKAGGLTYGYTF TGTGCCAGCAGAAAAGCAGGGGGCCTAACCTATGGCTACACCTTC
TRBD1 TRBJ1-5 few TRBV28 CASSTTGGWNQPQHF TGTGCCAGCAGTACCACAGGGGGATGGAATCAGCCCCAGCATTTT
. TRBJ2-5 . TRBV5-1 CASSLGVGIEETQYF TGCGCCAGCAGCCTCGGTGTGGGGATTGAAGAGACCCAGTACTTC
. TRBJ2-2 . TRBV7-8 CASSLWGINTGELFF TGTGCCAGCAGCTTATGGGGGATCAACACCGGGGAGCTGTTTTTT